This entry lists 9 T cell receptor beta chains sequenced from one sample in a study of T cells in women clearing cervical HPV infection (dated by TCRdb to the late 2010s). Libraries were made using the immunoSEQ multiplex PCR assay. TCRdb limited this immuneACCESS table to in-frame rearrangements with V and J called. A share of clones is missing; checked studies link under half to unresolved V genes, and the rest is unexplained. The sample table includes roughly 30,000 clones. The top ten hold roughly 7.7% of the sample. The sequencing sample was made of blood buffy coat. These receptors all stem from a woman aged 18 to 75 with a cervical HPV16 infection that either progressed to CIN3+ or cleared (not recorded which).

In regard to this clone: Sequencing ends 3 residues short of the CDR3 end; the germline J gene provides the rest. This sequence joins TRBV20-1 and TRBJ2-7; 7 bases map to TRBD2. CDR1 and CDR2 from the germline V gene are DFQATT and SNEGSKA (reference sequence). Trimming cost V 1 base and J 3 bases; bases outside gene matches: 6. CDR3 length: 14 amino acids. The covered CDR3 bases are TGCAGTGCTAGAGGGGGGACTACGTTCTACGAG. This sequence encodes CSARGGTTFYE. The full CDR3 is CSARGGTTFYEQYF.

The sequenced part of the CDR3 DNA is TGCGCCAGCAGCTTGGAACAGGGGAGGACTGAA. This codes for CASSLEQGRTE. The CDR3, in full, reads CASSLEQGRTEAFF. V gene TRBV5-1 combines with J gene TRBJ1-1; TRBD1 agrees at 7 bases. The observed sequence ends 3 residues before the CDR3 terminus, with the missing tail filled in from the germline J gene. CDR3 length: 14 amino acids. The V and J ends lost 0 bases and 5 bases, in that order; junction bases with no gene match: 4. Germline values: CDR1 SGHRS, CDR2 YFSETQ.

The sequenced part of the CDR3 DNA is TGCAGTGCTAGCCTCGGGGAGACG. Its translation is CSASLGET. Given in full, the CDR3 is CSASLGETQYF. This rearrangement joins TRBV20-1 to TRBJ2-3, with a possible D match to TRBD2 (5 bases). Sequencing ends 3 residues short of the CDR3 end; the germline J gene provides the rest. The CDR3 totals 11 residues. Germline V CDR1 and CDR2: DFQATT, SNEGSKA (reference sequence).

Of note for this clone: The sequence runs out 3 residues before the end of the CDR3; the remainder is reconstructed from the germline J gene. The chain is built from TRBV2 and TRBJ2-7, with D possibly being TRBD1 (6 bases). Per germline, CDR1 SNHLY and CDR2 FYNNEI. The CDR3 consists of 13 residues. V lost 6 bases and J 6 bases, leaving 15 bases between the germline ends. CDR3 bases read: TGTGCCAGCAGACGAACAGGGATGGGCGAG. Protein: CASRRTGMGE. The entire CDR3 is CASRRTGMGEQYF. Full variable domain (missing parts from reference TRBV2 and TRBJ2-7): EPEVTQTPSHQVTQMGQEVILRCVPISNHLYFYWYRQILGQKVEFLVSFYNNEISEKSEIFDDQFSVERPDGSNFTLKIRSTKLEDSAMYFCASRRTGMGEQYFGPGTRLTVT.

The sequenced CDR3 bases are TGTGCCTGGAGTCGCATGGGGGCATCTGGAAACACC. Translation gives CAWSRMGASGNT. The full CDR3 sequence reads CAWSRMGASGNTIYF. This sequence joins TRBV30 and TRBJ1-3; D may be TRBD1 (6 bases). Read data end 3 residues before the CDR3 end; the end is taken from the germline J gene. The CDR3 covers 15 residues. The V end was cut by 2 bases, the J end by 1 base, with 12 bases between. From germline, CDR1 is GTSNPN and CDR2 SVGIG (reference sequence).

This clone is identified as medium-sized from frequency. The observed sequence ends 3 residues before the CDR3 terminus, with the missing tail filled in from the germline J gene. The genes are TRBV12-3 or TRBV12-4 and TRBJ2-1; no clear D. V lost 3 bases, J lost 3 bases, and 12 bases lay in between. The CDR3 consists of 15 residues. CDR3 sequence: CASSLSGENYNEQFF. The part of the CDR3 DNA that was read is TGTGCCAGCAGTTTGTCAGGTGAAAACTACAATGAG.

CDR3 DNA, as far as it was read: TGTGCCATCAGTGATACAGGAGAACCTTATGGC. This gives the protein CAISDTGEPYG. The full CDR3 sequence reads CAISDTGEPYGYTF. V and J are TRBV10-3 and TRBJ1-2; D possibly corresponds to TRBD1 (5 bases). The read terminates 3 residues before the CDR3 end, so the remaining end is supplied by the germline J gene. Germline V gives CDR1 ENHRY, CDR2 SYGVKD. The CDR3 has 14 residues. Deletions cut 3 bases from V and 5 bases from J, with 13 bases between.

Concerning this clone itself: Sequencing ends 3 residues short of the CDR3 end; the germline J gene provides the rest. The V gene is TRBV7-9, the J gene TRBJ1-1, with D maybe TRBD1 (6 bases). Between the trimmed V and J ends, which lost 3 bases and 0 bases, there was a span of 11 bases. Germline loops: CDR1 SEHNR, CDR2 FQNEAQ (reference sequence). CDR3 length: 15 amino acids. The sequenced CDR3 bases are TGTGCCAGCAGCTTCGGGGGGCAGATGAACACTGAA. This encodes CASSFGGQMNTE. The entire CDR3 protein is CASSFGGQMNTEAFF.

In regard to this clone: The read comes to an end 3 residues before the CDR3 does, leaving the germline J gene to fill in the end. The chain uses TRBV20-1 and TRBJ2-5; D is perhaps TRBD2 (5 bases). CDR1 is DFQATT and CDR2 is SNEGSKA in the germline V gene (reference sequence). V was pared by 3 bases and J by 1 base, with 15 bases between. The CDR3 consists of 15 residues. The sequenced part of the CDR3 DNA is TGCAGTGCTAGCGGAAGGACTCAGACCCAAGAGACC. Protein sequence: CSASGRTQTQET. Given in full, the CDR3 is CSASGRTQTQETQYF.